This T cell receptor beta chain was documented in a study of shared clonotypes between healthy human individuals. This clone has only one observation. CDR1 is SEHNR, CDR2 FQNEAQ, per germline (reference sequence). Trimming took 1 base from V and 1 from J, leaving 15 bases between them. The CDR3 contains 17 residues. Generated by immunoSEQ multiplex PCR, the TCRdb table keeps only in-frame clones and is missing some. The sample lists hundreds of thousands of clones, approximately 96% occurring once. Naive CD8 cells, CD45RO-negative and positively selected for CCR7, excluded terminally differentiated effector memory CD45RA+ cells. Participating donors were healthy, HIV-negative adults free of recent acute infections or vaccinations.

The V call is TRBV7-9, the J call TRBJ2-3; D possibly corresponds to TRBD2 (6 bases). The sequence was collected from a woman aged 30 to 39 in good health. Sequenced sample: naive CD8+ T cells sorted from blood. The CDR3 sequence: CASSLGRAADGTDTQYF. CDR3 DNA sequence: TGTGCCAGCAGCTTAGGGAGGGCCGCGGACGGCACAGATACGCAGTATTTT.